The T cell receptor beta chain under discussion was sequenced for a study of blood T cell repertoires in COVID-19. Produced via immunoSEQ multiplex PCR; TCRdb's table is partial and in-frame only. The sample has 250,000 or so clones, 90% seen once. The sequence was collected from a woman aged 30 to 39 with acute COVID-19. Sequencing was performed on PBMCs or T cells enriched from blood (not recorded which).

CDR3: CASSFADSAGELFF. The CDR3 bases are TGTGCCAGCAGCTTCGCCGATTCGGCCGGGGAGCTGTTTTTT. The chain couples TRBV5-4 to TRBJ2-2; D gene ambiguous. This CDR3 is built from 14 residues. Germline V gene lookup returns CDR1 SGHNT and CDR2 YYREEE (reference sequence). V was pared by 2 bases and J by 6 bases, with 11 bases between.